The present T cell receptor beta chain was sequenced within a study of blood T cell repertoires in COVID-19. On the study more broadly: Samples representing acute and convalescent COVID-19 were sourced from the United States, Italy and Spain. The cDNA or gDNA used as material had been derived from T cells, B-cell-depleted T cells, or PBMCs.

The V gene lost 5 bases and the J gene lost 10 bases, with 9 bases spanning the gap. The CDR3 has 12 residues. Germline V gene data show CDR1 as SEHNR and CDR2 as FQNEAQ (reference sequence). Per the original data handling: Amplification from reference gene primers served as the basis for estimated nucleated cell counts. The data were produced by immunoSEQ multiplex PCR, yet TCRdb's version contains in-frame clones alone and is incomplete. The V and J calls and clone size were taken over from that table, and D and trimming were inferred from the DNA. The data show approximately 260,000 clones, under 90% seen once.

This rearrangement joins TRBV7-9 to TRBJ1-6; D is possibly TRBD1 (6 bases). The sequence came from a man aged 50 to 59 with acute or convalescent COVID-19. The sequenced sample consisted of peripheral blood. CDR3 nucleotides: TGTGCCAGCAGCCTGGGACACTCACCCCTCCACTTT. Encoded protein: CASSLGHSPLHF.